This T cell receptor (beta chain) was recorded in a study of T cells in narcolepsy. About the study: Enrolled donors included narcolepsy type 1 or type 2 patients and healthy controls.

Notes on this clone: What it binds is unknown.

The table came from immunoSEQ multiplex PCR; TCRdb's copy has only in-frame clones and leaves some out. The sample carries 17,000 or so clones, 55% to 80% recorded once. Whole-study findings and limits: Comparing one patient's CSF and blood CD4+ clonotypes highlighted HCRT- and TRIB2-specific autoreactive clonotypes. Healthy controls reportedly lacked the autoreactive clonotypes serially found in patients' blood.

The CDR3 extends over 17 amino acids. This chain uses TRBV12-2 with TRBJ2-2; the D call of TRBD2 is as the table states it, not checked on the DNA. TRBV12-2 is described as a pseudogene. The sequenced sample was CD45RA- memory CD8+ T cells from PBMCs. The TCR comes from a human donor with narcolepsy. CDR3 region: CASRLGLLAVNTGELFF. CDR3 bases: TGTGCAAGTCGCTTAGGATTACTAGCGGTTAACACCGGGGAGCTGTTTTTT.